These 2 T cell receptor beta chains were all obtained from the same sample, sequenced in a study of blood T cell repertoires in COVID-19. Sequencing used immunoSEQ multiplex PCR; TCRdb keeps in-frame clones, though not all of them. This table has about 110,000 clones, 70% to 90% appearing once. Sequences were obtained from peripheral blood. These TCRs come from a woman aged 50 to 60 with acute or convalescent COVID-19.

The chain combines TRBV30 with TRBJ2-2; possible D gene TRBD2, 6 bases. The length of the CDR3 is 14 residues. Germline CDR1 GTSNPN, CDR2 SVGIG (reference sequence). Between the trimmed V and J ends, which lost 4 bases and 0 bases, there was a span of 9 bases. The CDR3 bases are TGTGCCTGGATGGGCGGGGCGAACACCGGGGAGCTGTTTTTT. It yields the protein CAWMGGANTGELFF.

V usage is TRBV19 and J usage is TRBJ2-7; TRBD2 matches at 7 bases. Germline V gene data show CDR1 as LNHDA and CDR2 as SQIVND (reference sequence). This CDR3 has 13 amino acids. With 3 bases clipped from V and 5 bases from J, the junction kept 4 bases outside the gene matches. The CDR3 here is CASSIGGSNEQYF. The DNA for the CDR3 is TGTGCCAGTAGTATCGGGGGGAGCAACGAGCAGTACTTC.